Listed below are T cell receptor beta chains from one sample, sequenced in a study of T cells in Graves' hyperthyroidism and ophthalmopathy. MiXCR, run by TCRdb on the multiplex PCR reads, gives a single entry per CDR3 protein. Altogether around 420,000 distinct CDR3 sequences are present, around 16% being singletons, with the ten largest covering roughly 7.7%. The sequenced sample was blood. These receptors originate from a woman aged 18-30 years with Graves' hyperthyroidism. Each CDR3 is given with its conserved first and last residue. A D gene is named only where the DNA matches it firmly. Expanded clones get a size class; other rows say once, few or many, or leave the size out.

J: TRBJ2-7
size: -
V: TRBV19
D: -
CDR3: CASSRGLAFSVYEQYF
DNA: TGTGCCAGTAGCCGCGGGCTGGCTTTCTCCGTCTACGAGCAGTACTTC

J: TRBJ2-4
size: few
V: TRBV7-9
D: -
CDR3: CASSFSPHKLVKNIQYF
DNA: TGTGCCAGCAGCTTCTCGCCACATAAGTTGGTCAAAAACATTCAGTACTTC

J: TRBJ2-1
size: many
V: TRBV20-1
D: -
CDR3: CSATDRDFNEQFF
DNA: TGCAGTGCAACGGACCGGGATTTCAATGAGCAGTTCTTC

J: TRBJ2-1
size: many
V: TRBV10-3
D: TRBD1
CDR3: CASGTGDPQEQFF
DNA: TGTGCCAGCGGGACAGGCGACCCACAGGAGCAGTTCTTC

J: TRBJ1-5
size: many
V: TRBV28
D: -
CDR3: CASSLRRGDPNQPQHF
DNA: TGTGCCAGCAGTTTACGTCGGGGGGACCCAAATCAGCCCCAGCATTTT

J: TRBJ2-1
size: many
V: TRBV2
D: TRBD2
CDR3: CASRGLAGVPEQFF
DNA: TGTGCCAGCAGGGGGCTAGCGGGAGTCCCTGAGCAGTTCTTC

J: TRBJ2-5
size: many
V: TRBV29-1
D: TRBD1
CDR3: CSVGTGGSLETQYF
DNA: TGCAGCGTTGGAACAGGGGGATCTTTAGAGACCCAGTACTTC

J: TRBJ2-3
size: many
V: TRBV6-1
D: -
CDR3: CASMSGHLVDTQYF
DNA: TGTGCCAGCATGTCGGGACACCTAGTAGATACGCAGTATTTT

J: TRBJ2-1
size: -
V: TRBV4-1
D: TRBD2
CDR3: CASSRASRTSGNEQFF
DNA: TGCGCCAGCAGCCGGGCTTCTCGGACTAGCGGCAATGAGCAGTTCTTC

J: TRBJ1-1
size: many
V: TRBV19
D: -
CDR3: CASSRREGDTEAFF
DNA: TGTGCCAGTAGTCGCCGAGAAGGTGACACTGAAGCTTTCTTT

J: TRBJ2-3
size: many
V: TRBV7-3
D: -
CDR3: CASSLRGVGDRTDTQYF
DNA: TGTGCCAGCAGCTTAAGGGGGGTCGGGGACCGCACAGATACGCAGTATTTT

J: TRBJ2-7
size: -
V: TRBV7-2
D: TRBD1
CDR3: CASSDTTGAYEQYF
DNA: TGTGCCAGCAGCGATACCACAGGGGCCTACGAGCAGTACTTC

J: TRBJ2-1
size: many
V: TRBV6-1
D: -
CDR3: CASSDRGYEQFF
DNA: TGTGCCAGCAGTGACAGGGGCTATGAGCAGTTCTTC

J: TRBJ1-2
size: few
V: TRBV12-3/TRBV12-4
D: TRBD1
CDR3: CASRTGAHYGYTF
DNA: TGTGCCAGCAGGACAGGGGCCCACTATGGCTACACCTTC

J: TRBJ2-3
size: -
V: TRBV14
D: -
CDR3: CASSQTLTTDTQYF
DNA: TGTGCCAGCAGCCAAACGCTCACCACAGATACGCAGTATTTT

J: TRBJ1-2
size: many
V: TRBV5-5
D: -
CDR3: CASSLRDGTYGYTF
DNA: TGTGCCAGCAGCTTAAGAGACGGGACCTATGGCTACACCTTC

J: TRBJ2-1
size: many
V: TRBV20-1
D: -
CDR3: CSARDLSQGSEQFF
DNA: TGCAGTGCTAGAGATCTTTCCCAGGGGTCTGAGCAGTTCTTC

J: TRBJ1-5
size: few
V: TRBV28
D: -
CDR3: CASSPRGLPPNQPQHF
DNA: TGTGCCAGCAGTCCTCGGGGGCTCCCTCCCAATCAGCCCCAGCATTTT

J: TRBJ2-1
size: many
V: TRBV10-3
D: TRBD1
CDR3: CAISDPPDRAYNEQFF
DNA: TGTGCCATCAGTGACCCGCCCGACAGGGCGTACAATGAGCAGTTCTTC

J: TRBJ1-2
size: many
V: TRBV24-1
D: -
CDR3: CASGDSHYGYTF
DNA: TGTGCCTCCGGCGACAGCCACTATGGCTACACCTTC

J: TRBJ2-1
size: many
V: TRBV6-1
D: -
CDR3: CASRLASYNEQFF
DNA: TGTGCCAGCAGACTAGCCTCCTACAATGAGCAGTTCTTC

J: TRBJ2-1
size: -
V: TRBV11-2
D: -
CDR3: CASSLLGGFYNEQFF
DNA: TGTGCCAGCAGCTTATTAGGGGGGTTTTACAATGAGCAGTTCTTC

J: TRBJ2-2
size: many
V: TRBV2
D: -
CDR3: CASSIRQPHTGELFF
DNA: TGTGCCAGCAGTATCCGACAGCCGCACACCGGGGAGCTGTTTTTT

J: TRBJ2-2
size: few
V: TRBV7-9
D: -
CDR3: CASSPGIVAGELFF
DNA: TGTGCCAGCAGCCCAGGGATCGTAGCCGGGGAGCTGTTTTTT

J: TRBJ2-1
size: many
V: TRBV18
D: -
CDR3: CASSPVKAYNEQFF
DNA: TGTGCCAGCTCACCAGTCAAGGCCTACAATGAGCAGTTCTTC

J: TRBJ2-2
size: many
V: TRBV2
D: TRBD1
CDR3: CASADRGNTGELFF
DNA: TGTGCCAGCGCGGACAGGGGGAACACCGGGGAGCTGTTTTTT

J: TRBJ1-4
size: -
V: TRBV7-9
D: -
CDR3: CASSPGWGPGKLFF
DNA: TGTGCCAGCAGCCCTGGGTGGGGACCGGGAAAACTGTTTTTT

J: TRBJ2-2
size: many
V: TRBV12-3/TRBV12-4
D: TRBD2
CDR3: CACRTSGVTTGELFF
DNA: TGTGCCTGCAGGACTAGCGGGGTTACCACCGGGGAGCTGTTTTTT

J: TRBJ2-7
size: many
V: TRBV20-1
D: -
CDR3: CSAGDPVEQYF
DNA: TGCAGTGCAGGGGACCCGGTCGAGCAGTACTTC

J: TRBJ2-2
size: many
V: TRBV5-1
D: -
CDR3: CASSYSGSSNTGELFF
DNA: TGCGCCAGCAGCTACTCAGGATCCTCGAACACCGGGGAGCTGTTTTTT

J: TRBJ2-3
size: -
V: TRBV13
D: -
CDR3: CASSEGDTDTQYF
DNA: TGTGCCAGCTCGGAGGGGGACACAGATACGCAGTATTTT

J: TRBJ2-5
size: many
V: TRBV5-8
D: TRBD1
CDR3: CASSSPGTGSRETQYF
DNA: TGTGCCAGCAGCTCCCCCGGGACAGGTTCTCGAGAGACCCAGTACTTC

J: TRBJ1-4
size: few
V: TRBV5-5
D: -
CDR3: CASSFEQGWNEKLFF
DNA: TGTGCCAGCAGCTTTGAGCAGGGCTGGAATGAAAAACTGTTTTTT

J: TRBJ2-1
size: -
V: TRBV20-1
D: TRBD2
CDR3: CSAPTSGSTGQFF
DNA: TGCAGTGCTCCGACTAGCGGGAGTACCGGGCAGTTCTTC

J: TRBJ2-5
size: many
V: TRBV20-1
D: TRBD1
CDR3: CSARQGAEKETQYF
DNA: TGCAGTGCTAGACAGGGGGCGGAAAAAGAGACCCAGTACTTC

J: TRBJ2-7
size: few
V: TRBV20-1
D: -
CDR3: CSARVSQGSSYERYF
DNA: TGCAGTGCTAGAGTCTCACAGGGAAGCTCCTACGAGCGGTACTTC

J: TRBJ2-7
size: many
V: TRBV18
D: TRBD1
CDR3: CASSPDTTGRYEQYF
DNA: TGTGCCAGCTCACCGGATACGACAGGGCGATACGAGCAGTACTTC

J: TRBJ2-4
size: few
V: TRBV27
D: -
CDR3: CASSPGAGGDIQYF
DNA: TGTGCCAGCAGTCCCGGGGCAGGAGGGGACATTCAGTACTTC

J: TRBJ1-2
size: many
V: TRBV20-1
D: TRBD1
CDR3: CSASSLPGQGASDYGYTF
DNA: TGCAGTGCTTCGTCCTTGCCGGGACAGGGGGCATCGGACTATGGCTACACCTTC

J: TRBJ2-5
size: many
V: TRBV27
D: -
CDR3: CASSYRGNYQETQYF
DNA: TGTGCCAGCAGTTATAGGGGGAACTACCAAGAGACCCAGTACTTC

J: TRBJ2-7
size: -
V: TRBV11-2
D: -
CDR3: CASSARTNYEQYF
DNA: TGTGCCAGCAGCGCCCGCACTAACTACGAGCAGTACTTC

J: TRBJ2-3
size: many
V: TRBV11-3
D: -
CDR3: CASGLAADTQYF
DNA: TGTGCCAGCGGATTGGCGGCAGATACGCAGTATTTT

J: TRBJ1-1
size: many
V: TRBV5-1
D: -
CDR3: CASSPGRLGTEAFF
DNA: TGCGCCAGCAGCCCAGGGAGATTAGGCACTGAAGCTTTCTTT

J: TRBJ2-2
size: -
V: TRBV7-9
D: TRBD1
CDR3: CASSSNPGQAFGVRTGELFF
DNA: TGTGCCAGCAGCTCGAACCCGGGACAGGCATTCGGAGTGAGAACCGGGGAGCTGTTTTTT

J: TRBJ2-1
size: many
V: TRBV20-1
D: -
CDR3: CSAPRRSNEQFF
DNA: TGCAGTGCGCCCCGACGGTCCAATGAGCAGTTCTTC

J: TRBJ2-1
size: -
V: TRBV20-1
D: TRBD2
CDR3: CSARKGAIAGGYNEQFF
DNA: TGCAGTGCTAGGAAGGGCGCCATAGCGGGAGGCTACAATGAGCAGTTCTTC

J: TRBJ1-5
size: many
V: TRBV3-1
D: -
CDR3: CASSQRSGQGRQPQHF
DNA: TGTGCCAGCAGCCAAAGGTCGGGGCAGGGACGCCAGCCCCAGCATTTT

J: TRBJ2-7
size: many
V: TRBV7-7
D: -
CDR3: CASSRPKWSYEQYF
DNA: TGTGCTAGCAGCCGTCCTAAGTGGTCGTACGAGCAGTACTTC

J: TRBJ1-1
size: many
V: TRBV9
D: TRBD1
CDR3: CASTRTGAFTEAFF
DNA: TGTGCCAGCACCCGGACAGGCGCCTTCACTGAAGCTTTCTTT

J: TRBJ2-1
size: many
V: TRBV7-2
D: -
CDR3: CASSLALANEQFF
DNA: TGTGCCAGCAGCTTAGCCCTAGCGAATGAGCAGTTCTTC

J: TRBJ1-6
size: -
V: TRBV7-9
D: TRBD1
CDR3: CASSTRQGAKSPLHF
DNA: TGTGCCAGCAGCACCCGACAGGGGGCAAAATCACCCCTCCACTTT

J: TRBJ1-6
size: many
V: TRBV20-1
D: -
CDR3: CSAPSFRGGSYNSPLHF
DNA: TGCAGTGCCCCGTCCTTTCGGGGAGGCTCCTATAATTCACCCCTCCACTTT

J: TRBJ2-1
size: few
V: TRBV18
D: -
CDR3: CASSPSQGYNEQFF
DNA: TGTGCCAGCTCACCAAGCCAGGGATACAATGAGCAGTTCTTC

J: TRBJ2-5
size: few
V: TRBV15
D: -
CDR3: CATSRGRAGETQYF
DNA: TGTGCCACCAGCAGAGGGAGGGCGGGAGAGACCCAGTACTTC

J: TRBJ1-3
size: many
V: TRBV11-2
D: -
CDR3: CASSRDTSGNTIYF
DNA: TGTGCCAGCAGTCGGGACACCTCTGGAAACACCATATATTTT

J: TRBJ2-3
size: many
V: TRBV7-9
D: TRBD1
CDR3: CASSRQGATDTQYF
DNA: TGTGCCAGCAGCCGACAGGGGGCCACAGATACGCAGTATTTT

J: TRBJ2-5
size: -
V: TRBV7-9
D: -
CDR3: CASSLVHGETQYF
DNA: TGTGCCAGCAGCTTAGTTCACGGCGAGACCCAGTACTTC

J: TRBJ2-7
size: many
V: TRBV6-2/TRBV6-3
D: -
CDR3: CASSPELALAHEQYF
DNA: TGTGCCAGCAGTCCGGAACTAGCTCTGGCCCACGAGCAGTACTTC